This entry lists 13 T cell receptor beta chains sequenced from one sample in a study of T cell repertoires in cytomegalovirus infection. TCRdb fed the reads into MiXCR, producing one record per CDR3 protein. The sample lists about 830,000 distinct CDR3 sequences, around a third occurring once. No antigens are known for them. The sequences come from cultured CD8+ T cells from PBMCs, collected from culture after CMV antigen stimulation. The source of these receptors is a human donor in good health (CMV status not recorded). Some clones in this sample may be carry-over from other donors' samples.

This rearrangement joins TRBV6-5 to TRBJ2-1; D might be TRBD1 or TRBD2, each matching 5 bases. This CDR3 has 12 amino acids. V gave up 6 bases and J gave up 10 bases, with 13 bases separating them. Per germline, CDR1 MNHEY and CDR2 SVGAGI. The CDR3 coding sequence is TGTGCCAGCAGACCCGGTGGGGGAGAGCAGTTCTTC. It encodes CASRPGGGEQFF.

The genes are TRBV4-1 and TRBJ2-7; weak D call: TRBD2 (5 bases). V lost 2 bases to trimming and J lost 7 bases, with 12 bases between them. The CDR3 contains 13 residues. Germline V gene data show CDR1 as MGHRA and CDR2 as YSYEKL. The CDR3 DNA is TGCGCCAGCAGCCAATTTTACGGCGGGGAGCAGTACGTC. This sequence encodes CASSQFYGGEQYV.

This clonotype was found many times. The gene calls are TRBV19 and TRBJ2-6; TRBD2 is a possible D gene (6 bases). CDR3 length: 15 residues. Per germline, CDR1 LNHDA and CDR2 SQIVND (reference sequence). Trimming removed 5 bases from V and 2 bases from J, with 10 bases in between. CDR3 region: CASSGGFAGANVLTF. The CDR3 DNA reads as TGTGCCAGTAGTGGGGGGTTCGCTGGGGCCAACGTCCTGACTTTC.

This clonotype was found many times. The gene calls are TRBV7-2 and TRBJ1-1, with D hard to call. The germline V and J ends were trimmed by 6 bases and 1 base, with 15 bases remaining between them. This CDR3 is built from 15 residues. The germline V gene has CDR1 SGHTA and CDR2 FQGNSA. CDR3 nucleotide sequence: TGTGCCAGCAGTCAACGAGGACGGAGGAACACTGAAGCTTTCTTT. This sequence encodes CASSQRGRRNTEAFF.

The chain is built from TRBV5-4 and TRBJ1-2; 8 bases are a match to TRBD1. Germline CDR1 reads SGHNT; CDR2 reads YYREEE (reference sequence). Trimming removed 3 bases from V and 7 bases from J; junction bases left unmatched: 17. This CDR3 region has 17 residues. CDR3 coding DNA: TGTGCCAGCAGCTCCCTTGGACAGGGACTATGGAGTATTGGCTACACCTTC. As protein: CASSSLGQGLWSIGYTF.

The sample holds a few counts of this clonotype. The rearrangement joins TRBV6-6 to TRBJ1-1; D remains ambiguous. V was clipped by 0 bases and J by 2 bases, with 10 bases between them. CDR3 length: 15 amino acids. Germline V gives CDR1 MNHNY, CDR2 SVGAGI (reference sequence). The CDR3 nucleotides are TGTGCCAGCAGTTACTCAAGAGGACCTAACACTGAAGCTTTCTTT. Its translation: CASSYSRGPNTEAFF.

This clonotype occurred a few times. This chain joins TRBV29-1 and TRBJ1-1; D uncertain. Germline V gene data show CDR1 as SQVTM and CDR2 as ANQGSEA. This CDR3 is 10 amino acids long. Between the trimmed V and J ends, which lost 7 bases and 5 bases, there was a span of 8 bases. CDR3 protein: CSGTNTEAFF. CDR3 in DNA: TGCAGCGGAACTAATACTGAAGCTTTCTTT.

This clonotype was observed a handful of times. This sequence joins TRBV6-1 and TRBJ2-5; the D is unclear. Germline CDR1 is MNHNS and CDR2 is SASEGT. The V and J ends lost 11 bases and 0 bases respectively, with 19 bases between them. CDR3 length: 15 amino acids. The CDR3 protein is CASKLALEYQETQYF. For the CDR3, the DNA is TGTGCCTCTAAACTGGCCCTAGAGTACCAAGAGACCCAGTACTTC.

In this sample, this clonotype turned up a few times. The chain recombines TRBV6-8 with TRBJ2-1; D is unclear. Germline loops: CDR1 MNHGY, CDR2 SAAAGT. With 4 bases removed from V and 4 bases from J, the gap between germline ends came to 11 bases. The CDR3 is 14 residues long. The DNA for the CDR3 is TGTGCCAGCAGTTGGCAGCCTCTTTACAATGAGCAGTTCTTC. It encodes CASSWQPLYNEQFF.

This clonotype has just a few counts. The rearrangement uses TRBV4-1 and TRBJ2-2, with TRBD2 matching 12 bases. The length of the CDR3 is 17 residues. Looked up from germline, CDR1 is MGHRA and CDR2 is YSYEKL. The J segment lost 5 bases and the V segment lost 2 bases, leaving 6 bases of the junction unmatched. CDR3 loop: CASSQSLAGGRTGELFF. CDR3 nucleotides: TGCGCCAGCAGCCAATCCCTAGCGGGGGGGCGGACCGGGGAGCTGTTTTTT.

This clonotype came up once. The DNA of the CDR3 is TGCAGTGCTAGAGAGCAGGGGGCGCCTGGCTATGGCTACACCTTC. This sequence encodes CSAREQGAPGYGYTF. The chain recombines TRBV20-1 with TRBJ1-2; TRBD1 matches at 8 bases. V trimming: 0 bases; J trimming: 4 bases; junction bases outside the gene matches: 7. Germline CDR1 reads DFQATT; CDR2 reads SNEGSKA (reference sequence). The length of the CDR3 is 15 residues.

This clonotype was recorded at least ten times. The J gene is TRBJ1-1, the V gene TRBV7-8; maybe TRBD1 (6 bases). CDR3 length: 17 amino acids. Trimming removed 3 bases at V and 5 bases at J, with 22 bases between. Germline CDR1 reads SGHVS; CDR2 reads FQNEAQ. This CDR3 is CASSFPSPTGSNTEAFF. The CDR3 region has the DNA TGTGCCAGCAGCTTCCCCTCCCCCACAGGGTCGAATACTGAAGCTTTCTTT.

This clonotype was counted only a few times. The chain joins TRBV4-3 to TRBJ1-1; D might be TRBD1 (5 bases). Germline loops: CDR1 LGHNA, CDR2 YSLEER. Trimming took off 5 bases at V and 5 bases at J, with 15 bases between the two ends. The CDR3 runs 14 residues. The CDR3 nucleotides read TGCGCCAGCAGCGACACTAACAAGGGGACTGAAGCTTTCTTT. It specifies CASSDTNKGTEAFF.